This is a list of T cell receptor beta chains from one sample in a study of blood T cell repertoires in COVID-19. TCRdb keeps only in-frame clones here, not all; method: immunoSEQ multiplex PCR. The sample gives tens of thousands of clones, 75% to 90% of which show up once; around 8.1% is in the top ten. The sequenced sample consisted of peripheral blood. These receptor sequences come from a man aged 25 to 40 with active or convalescent COVID-19. Both conserved end residues are part of each CDR3. D genes are given only for firm matches. Only some rows state a clone size, as once, few, many or a class for expanded clones.

-	TRBJ1-1	once	TRBV29-1	TGCAGCGTTGAAAGGCGGGGGGGGGACACTGAAGCTTTCTTT	CSVERRGGDTEAFF
-	TRBJ1-5	once	TRBV30	TGTGCCTGCGCAACTTATAGCAATCAGCCCCAGCATTTT	CACATYSNQPQHF
-	TRBJ1-2	once	TRBV12-3/TRBV12-4	TGTGCCAGCAGTTTACCGGACAGATTTTCTACCTTC	CASSLPDRFSTF
-	TRBJ1-3	-	TRBV19	TGTGCCAGTAGTCCACAACCGGGACAACGAAACACCATATATTTT	CASSPQPGQRNTIYF
-	TRBJ1-1	-	TRBV10-3	TGTGCCATCAGTGTACATTCAGGGGACACTGAAGCTTTCTTT	CAISVHSGDTEAFF
TRBD2	TRBJ2-3	-	TRBV5-1	TGCGCCAGCCGAGCGGGGCCTAGCACAGATACGCAGTATTTT	CASRAGPSTDTQYF
TRBD1	TRBJ2-2	once	TRBV24-1	TGTGCCACCAGTGATCCGAGACAGGGGAGTACCGGGGAGCTGTTTTTT	CATSDPRQGSTGELFF
TRBD1	TRBJ2-7	-	TRBV7-9	TGTGCCAGCAGCCAGACGGACAGGGCCCCCTACGAGCAGTACTTC	CASSQTDRAPYEQYF
-	TRBJ1-6	-	TRBV4-1	TGCGCCAGCAGCCAAGAGGAGGGTGTGGGACCCCTCCACTTT	CASSQEEGVGPLHF
TRBD1	TRBJ2-3	-	TRBV5-4	TGTGCCAGCAGCTTGGACAGGGGAGTCACAGATACGCAGTATTTT	CASSLDRGVTDTQYF
TRBD1	TRBJ1-1	-	TRBV6-5	TGTGCCAGCAGTTACGGCAGGGGGCAAAGGTACACTGAAGCTTTCTTT	CASSYGRGQRYTEAFF
TRBD1	TRBJ1-5	-	TRBV6-1	TGTGCCAGCAGTGTCTACAGGGGGCCTTCTGGTGGCAATCAGCCCCAGCATTTT	CASSVYRGPSGGNQPQHF
TRBD1	TRBJ2-6	-	TRBV11-3	TGTGCCAGCAGCTCAACAGGGGTATTAGGGGCCAACGTCCTGACTTTC	CASSSTGVLGANVLTF
-	TRBJ2-3	-	TRBV14	TGTGCCAGCAGCCAAGGTGTTCTGCGGGGAGATACGCAGTATTTT	CASSQGVLRGDTQYF
-	TRBJ2-5	-	TRBV9	TGTGCCAGCAGCGTCCTCTGGGGGGGCACACAAGAGACCCAGTACTTC	CASSVLWGGTQETQYF
TRBD2	TRBJ2-3	-	TRBV6-4	TGTGCCAGCAGTGACCAAGTAGCGGGGGGGCCGGATACGCAGTATTTT	CASSDQVAGGPDTQYF
-	TRBJ2-1	-	TRBV7-2	TGTGCCAGCAGCACCGACTTACCTGAATACAATGAGCAGTTCTTC	CASSTDLPEYNEQFF
TRBD2	TRBJ2-3	once	TRBV19	TGTGCCAGTAGGGTGACTAGCGGGAGAGTGGATACGCAGTATTTT	CASRVTSGRVDTQYF
TRBD1	TRBJ2-7	once	TRBV5-4	TGTGCCAGCAGCCCCCGACAGGGAGCAACGCCCTACGAGCAGTACTTC	CASSPRQGATPYEQYF
-	TRBJ1-4	-	TRBV5-1	TGCGCCAGCAGCCACCAGGCTCAGGGGGAAAAACTGTTTTTT	CASSHQAQGEKLFF
-	TRBJ1-2	-	TRBV6-2/TRBV6-3	TGTGCCAGCAGTTACAGGGACACCTTTAACTATGGCTACACCTTC	CASSYRDTFNYGYTF
TRBD1	TRBJ1-2	-	TRBV14	TGTGCCAGCAGCGCCCGGACAGGGGGCTTTGGCTACACCTTC	CASSARTGGFGYTF
-	TRBJ1-3	-	TRBV7-6	TGTGCCAGCAGCTTAGCACGAGGGTCTGGAAACACCATATATTTT	CASSLARGSGNTIYF
-	TRBJ2-1	-	TRBV14	TGTGCCAGCAGCCAAACAGCAGGGTTCGATGAGCAGTTCTTC	CASSQTAGFDEQFF
-	TRBJ2-5	-	TRBV7-3	TGTGCCAGCAGCCCCTCGTACCAAGAGACCCAGTACTTC	CASSPSYQETQYF
-	TRBJ1-4	once	TRBV28	TGTGCCAGCAGTCTGGGTATGCAGGGAGAAAAACTGTTTTTT	CASSLGMQGEKLFF
TRBD1	TRBJ2-7	-	TRBV10-2	TGCGCCAGCAGTGTGCAGGGGGTAGAGCAGTACTTC	CASSVQGVEQYF
TRBD2	TRBJ2-2	-	TRBV29-1	TGCAGCGTGGGTACCCAGGGTACGGGGGGCACCGGGGAGCTGTTTTTT	CSVGTQGTGGTGELFF